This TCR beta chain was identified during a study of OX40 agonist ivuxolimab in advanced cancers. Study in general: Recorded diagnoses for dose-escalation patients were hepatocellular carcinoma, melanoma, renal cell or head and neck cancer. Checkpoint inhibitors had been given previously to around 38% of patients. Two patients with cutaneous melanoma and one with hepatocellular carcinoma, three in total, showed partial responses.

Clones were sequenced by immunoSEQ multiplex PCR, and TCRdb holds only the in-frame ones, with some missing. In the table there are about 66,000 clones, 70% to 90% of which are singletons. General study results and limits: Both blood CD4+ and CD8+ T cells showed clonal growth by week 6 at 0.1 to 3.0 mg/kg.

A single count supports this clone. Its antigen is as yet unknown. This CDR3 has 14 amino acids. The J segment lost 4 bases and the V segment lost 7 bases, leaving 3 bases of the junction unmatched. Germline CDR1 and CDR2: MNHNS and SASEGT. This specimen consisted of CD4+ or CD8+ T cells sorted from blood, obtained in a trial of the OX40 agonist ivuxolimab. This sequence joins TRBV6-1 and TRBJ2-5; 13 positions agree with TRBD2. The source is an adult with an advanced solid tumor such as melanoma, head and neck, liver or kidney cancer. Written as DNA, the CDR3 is TGTGCCAGCACAAGGACTAGCGGGGGAGAGACCCAGTACTTC. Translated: CASTRTSGGETQYF.